The rows below give T cell receptor beta chains drawn from one sample of a study of regulatory T cells in long-lasting Graves disease. Using its own MiXCR run on the multiplex PCR reads, TCRdb lists one record per CDR3 protein. The sample includes around 250,000 distinct CDR3 sequences, roughly a fifth of them seen just once. The sequencing used peripheral blood mononuclear cells (PBMCs), collected at new diagnosis, from a patient treated with antithyroid drugs. These receptors came from a female donor with Graves disease. CDR3s include the opening cysteine and the closing phenylalanine or tryptophan. The order of the fields is D gene, V gene, J gene, clone size, CDR3 DNA, CDR3 protein. The D gene is left open where the match is weak. Expanded clones get a size class; other rows say once, few or many, or leave the size out.

.	TRBV4-3	TRBJ1-2	.	TGCGCCAGCAGCCAAGACCGGGATTTATATGGCTACACCTTC	CASSQDRDLYGYTF
.	TRBV24-1	TRBJ2-7	many	TGTGCCACCAGTGATGCGGACTGGGGCGTCCACGAGCAGTACTTC	CATSDADWGVHEQYF
.	TRBV6-2/TRBV6-3	TRBJ1-3	few	TGTGCCAGCAGCGAAGGAAACACCATATATTTT	CASSEGNTIYF
TRBD2	TRBV7-2	TRBJ2-3	many	TGTGCCAGCCGCCTGGGCCTAGCGGGAGCTGGCACAGATACGCAGTATTTT	CASRLGLAGAGTDTQYF
.	TRBV5-5	TRBJ2-2	many	TGTGCCAGCAGCTTGGGTCGACCCATGGGGACCGGGGAGCTGTTTTTT	CASSLGRPMGTGELFF
.	TRBV7-9	TRBJ2-7	.	TGTGCCAGCAGCTCCAGGACGGCCGCGTCCTACGAGCAGTACTTC	CASSSRTAASYEQYF
TRBD1	TRBV6-2/TRBV6-3	TRBJ2-7	.	TGTGCCAGCAGTTACGATTGGACAGGGCGAAATGCCGGGCAGTACTTC	CASSYDWTGRNAGQYF
TRBD2	TRBV7-2	TRBJ2-1	once	TGTGCCAGCAGCTCAGAGTGGGACGGACTAGCGGGAGGTAATCCCTCCAATGAGCAGTTCTTC	CASSSEWDGLAGGNPSNEQFF
.	TRBV6-5	TRBJ1-2	many	TGTGCCAGCAGTTACTCGAGGGAGCCCACGTCCTATGGCTACACCTTC	CASSYSREPTSYGYTF
TRBD1	TRBV5-4	TRBJ1-6	few	TGTGCCAGCAGCTTACGGACAGGGCAGAATTCACCCCTCCACTTT	CASSLRTGQNSPLHF
.	TRBV7-2	TRBJ1-5	many	TGTGCCAGCACCCTTAGCACAGCGAATCAGCCCCAGCATTTT	CASTLSTANQPQHF
.	TRBV12-3/TRBV12-4	TRBJ2-5	.	TGTGCCAGCAGCAAAAATGAGGGAACGGCCCAAGAGACCCAGCACTTC	CASSKNEGTAQETQHF
.	TRBV4-2	TRBJ2-3	many	TGTGCCAGCAGCCAAGGCGAGGGCGATACGCAGTATTTT	CASSQGEGDTQYF
.	TRBV4-3	TRBJ2-1	many	TGCGCCAGCAGCCAAGATTTGGCACAGGGTTGGTTGGATGAGCAGTTCTTC	CASSQDLAQGWLDEQFF
TRBD1	TRBV20-1	TRBJ2-2	many	TGCAGTGCTCGTCGACAGGGTTTGACAACCGGGGAGCTGTTTTTT	CSARRQGLTTGELFF
.	TRBV20-1	TRBJ2-5	many	TGCAGTGCTAGAGACGGCACATCTGGGGCCCAAGAGACCCAGTACTTC	CSARDGTSGAQETQYF
TRBD1	TRBV7-2	TRBJ2-1	.	TGTGCCAGCAGCGGAGGTAGCAACCCGGGACAGGACAACAATGAGCAGTTCTTC	CASSGGSNPGQDNNEQFF
TRBD1	TRBV5-1	TRBJ2-5	many	TGCGCCAGCAGCCTACTGACAGGGATGCAAGAGACCCAGTACTTC	CASSLLTGMQETQYF
.	TRBV27	TRBJ1-4	few	TGTGCCAGTCAAAAGGGGGAAAAACTGTTTTTT	CASQKGEKLFF
.	TRBV20-1	TRBJ2-1	many	TGCAGTGCCGAACCAATCGGGGCGGGTAGCAATGAGCAGTTCTTC	CSAEPIGAGSNEQFF
TRBD1	TRBV7-2	TRBJ1-2	.	TGTGCCAGCAGCCCGAGGGACAGGGTTGGTGGCTACACCTTC	CASSPRDRVGGYTF
.	TRBV2	TRBJ2-5	many	TGTGCCAGCAGTAGGGATTCCAGAGAGACCCAGTACTTC	CASSRDSRETQYF
.	TRBV18	TRBJ1-2	many	TGTGCCAGCTCCCCAGTCCCGACAGAGGATGGCTACACCTTC	CASSPVPTEDGYTF
TRBD1	TRBV3-1	TRBJ2-7	many	TGTGCCAGCAGCCCACTCGGACAGGGCTACGAGCAGTACTTC	CASSPLGQGYEQYF
.	TRBV19	TRBJ1-1	.	TGTGCCAGTAGTATAGGACAGCATAACACTGAAGCTTTCTTT	CASSIGQHNTEAFF
.	TRBV19	TRBJ2-5	.	TGTGCCAGTAGCAGGGGAGCGGGGCAAGAGACCCAGTACTTC	CASSRGAGQETQYF
.	TRBV4-1	TRBJ2-7	.	TGCGCCAGCAGCCAAGAGGAGGGCGGGATCTCCTACGGGCAGTACTTC	CASSQEEGGISYGQYF
.	TRBV20-1	TRBJ1-1	.	TGCAGTGCCCCTAACAGGGAAACTGAAGCTTTCTTT	CSAPNRETEAFF
.	TRBV20-1	TRBJ1-2	.	TGCAGTGCTTCCGGGACACCAGGTCACAACTATGGCTACACCTTC	CSASGTPGHNYGYTF
.	TRBV4-1	TRBJ2-1	many	TGCGCCAGCAGCCAAGGGGGATCTTTGTTCTTC	CASSQGGSLFF
.	TRBV7-9	TRBJ2-5	many	TGTGCCAGCAGCCATGATGGCTATGGGGAGACCCAGTACTTC	CASSHDGYGETQYF
TRBD1	TRBV5-8	TRBJ2-1	many	TGTGCCAGCAGCCCTCCCGGGACAGGGATTCGGATCTATGAGCAGTTCTTC	CASSPPGTGIRIYEQFF
.	TRBV12-5	TRBJ2-5	.	TGTTCCACCTCCTGGGAGACCCAGTACTTC	CSTSWETQYF
TRBD2	TRBV2	TRBJ2-7	many	TGTGCCAGCACCCTGACTAGCGGGGGCTCCTACGAGCAGTACTTC	CASTLTSGGSYEQYF
TRBD1	TRBV20-1	TRBJ1-6	.	TGCAGTGCTAGAGTACCGACAGGGGCGGATTCACCCCTCCACTTT	CSARVPTGADSPLHF
TRBD1	TRBV5-5	TRBJ1-4	many	TGTGCCAGCAGCTTGGCCCCCCCGGGACAGGGATGGGAAAAACTGTTTTTT	CASSLAPPGQGWEKLFF
TRBD2	TRBV20-1	TRBJ2-3	many	TGCAGTGCCAGAGGCGGGGGTCCCACAGATACGCAGTATTTT	CSARGGGPTDTQYF
.	TRBV7-2	TRBJ2-7	many	TGTGCCAGCAGCTTAGCAGACGGTCGGGGTGAGCAGTACTTC	CASSLADGRGEQYF
.	TRBV20-1	TRBJ1-1	many	TGCAGTGCTAGACGTGAGAACCTAGAAGCTTTCTTT	CSARRENLEAFF
.	TRBV30	TRBJ2-7	many	TGTGCCTGGAGTGTACTGAGAGGGGTCGAGCAGTACTTC	CAWSVLRGVEQYF
.	TRBV14	TRBJ2-7	many	TGTGCCAGCGCTCGGGTGGGCGAGCAGTACTTC	CASARVGEQYF